The TCR beta chain under discussion was sequenced for a study of OX40 agonist ivuxolimab in advanced cancers. Repertoires were generated with immunoSEQ multiplex PCR, while TCRdb's copy carries only in-frame clones and drops some. Of about 100,000 clones in the sample, about 90% were seen once. V was cut by 4 bases and J by 0 bases, with 13 bases left in between. Germline V lookup: CDR1 SGHNT, CDR2 YYREEE (reference sequence). CDR3 length: 15 amino acids. The clonotype was recovered from an adult with an advanced solid tumor such as melanoma, head and neck, liver or kidney cancer. This sample comprised CD4+ or CD8+ T cells sorted from blood, obtained in a trial of the OX40 agonist ivuxolimab. The rearrangement uses TRBV5-4 and TRBJ1-2; D gene unclear. The CDR3 here is CASSPTGLANYGYTF. CDR3 nucleotide sequence: TGTGCCAGCAGCCCCACGGGCCTAGCTAACTATGGCTACACCTTC.